The rows below give T cell receptor beta chains drawn from one sample of a study of shared clonotypes between healthy human individuals. Clones were read by immunoSEQ multiplex PCR, and TCRdb kept only the in-frame ones, dropping some. The table shows almost 700,000 clones, with under 95% occurring only once. Sequenced sample: naive CD8+ T cells sorted from blood. All receptors derive from a man in his thirties or forties in good health. Each CDR3 is given with its conserved first and last residue.

CDR3	V
CASSLGTHISYEQYF	TRBV5-5
CASSLVGGVADEQFF	TRBV7-9
CASNQNLAGPEETQYF	TRBV5-1
CASSLAPGQGNYGYTF	TRBV7-8
CASSLGQGNYGYTF	TRBV13
CASSDSSGQFYNEQFF	TRBV6-4
CASVGDRGPSQPQHF	TRBV10-1
CASSLTGDTQYF	TRBV5-6
CASSPGWGQVDIQYF	TRBV28
CASSKAGAGGRSTDTQYF	TRBV21-1
CASSIVQGQGTGELFF	TRBV19
CVSSSRPGNTEAFF	TRBV28
CASSFSVRLAGLNNEQFF	TRBV7-9
CSVEGRGRRGYEQYF	TRBV29-1
CSVVSVVTPREQYF	TRBV29-1
CASKSAGAPDQPQHF	TRBV27
CASTLRGESTDTQYF	TRBV28
CASTREYNEQFF	TRBV7-2
CASSLWAENQPQHF	TRBV7-8
CASSNRVSGTDTQYF	TRBV5-1
CASSLAGGRNEQFF	TRBV11-2
CASSPTSYEQYF	TRBV7-9
CASSVGGANYGYTF	TRBV9
CASSPRDRVRQFF	TRBV7-9
CASSPWGEISSYEQYF	TRBV5-1
CASSEAWESSYNEQFF	TRBV2
CASSSDTGSRSYEQYF	TRBV7-8
CASSANTGLAGTDTQYF	TRBV5-4
CASSLLTSAGNTIYF	TRBV28
CASSGLGGVGETQYF	TRBV6-1
CASSMGRISYEQYF	TRBV27
CASSPIFGLAGEVGELFF	TRBV18
CASSRDRGLGQPQHF	TRBV7-2